These T cell receptor beta chains were read from a single sample in a study of neoadjuvant anti-PD-1 for oral cavity cancer. Here immunoSEQ multiplex PCR was the method, and the copy in TCRdb shows in-frame clones only, minus some. The data hold approximately 10,000 clones, with about 64% observed a single time. This sample comprised tumor tissue, obtained after nivolumab (anti-PD-1) treatment. Receptors were obtained from a person between 40 and 80 years old with oral cavity squamous cell carcinoma. Each CDR3 is given with its conserved first and last residue. A D gene is named only where the DNA matches it firmly. Some rows mark clone size as missing; the rest say once, few, many or name a class of expanded clone.

len	v_gene	abundance	j_gene	d_gene	CDR3aa	CDR3nt
12	TRBV19	.	TRBJ2-7	TRBD1	CASTDRGNEQYF	TGTGCCAGTACCGACAGGGGGAACGAGCAGTACTTC
15	TRBV6-5	.	TRBJ1-6	.	CASRALSQGNSPLHF	TGTGCCAGCAGGGCCCTCTCACAGGGAAATTCACCCCTCCACTTT
11	TRBV20-1	.	TRBJ1-5	.	CSVGRTGPQHF	TGCAGTGTTGGCCGGACCGGGCCCCAGCATTTT
15	TRBV19	medium-sized	TRBJ1-1	.	CASYKIGTVNTEAFF	TGTGCCAGCTATAAAATAGGGACCGTGAACACTGAAGCTTTCTTT
15	TRBV5-6	few	TRBJ2-1	.	CASSLGQHANNEQFF	TGTGCCAGCAGCTTGGGACAGCATGCTAACAATGAGCAGTTCTTC
12	TRBV9	.	TRBJ2-1	.	CASRGSVNEQFF	TGTGCCAGCCGCGGATCGGTAAATGAGCAGTTCTTC
12	TRBV10-2	.	TRBJ2-3	.	CASSERRDTQYF	TGCGCCAGCAGTGAGAGGAGGGATACGCAGTATTTT
17	TRBV7-8	few	TRBJ1-2	TRBD1	CASSPGHGQVLTYGYTF	TGTGCCAGCAGCCCAGGACATGGACAGGTCCTTACCTATGGCTACACCTTC
18	TRBV18	.	TRBJ2-1	TRBD2	CASSDQRAGGRSYNEQFF	TGTGCCAGCTCAGACCAACGGGCGGGAGGGCGCTCCTACAATGAGCAGTTCTTC
14	TRBV19	.	TRBJ2-1	.	CASSINDAYNEQFF	TGTGCCAGTAGTATAAACGATGCCTACAATGAGCAGTTCTTC
16	TRBV29-1	few	TRBJ2-6	.	CSASRDTDSGANVLTF	TGCAGCGCCAGCCGGGACACCGACTCTGGGGCCAACGTCCTGACTTTC
16	TRBV29-1	.	TRBJ2-1	TRBD2	CSVDRPGTSGGNEQFF	TGCAGCGTTGACCGCCCCGGGACTAGCGGGGGGAATGAGCAGTTCTTC
15	TRBV28	.	TRBJ1-1	.	CASSHIQGGSTEAFF	TGTGCCAGCAGTCACATACAGGGAGGGAGCACTGAAGCTTTCTTT
16	TRBV27	medium-sized	TRBJ2-3	TRBD1	CASSLTPGQGADTQYF	TGTGCCAGCAGTTTGACTCCGGGACAGGGGGCAGATACGCAGTATTTT
13	TRBV2	.	TRBJ1-1	.	CASIEGRDTEAFF	TGTGCCAGCATCGAAGGGAGGGACACTGAAGCTTTCTTT
15	TRBV4-1	.	TRBJ1-2	.	CASSQEGRRKGGYTF	TGCGCCAGCAGCCAAGAAGGCAGGAGAAAGGGGGGCTACACCTTC
16	TRBV7-9	.	TRBJ2-7	.	CASSSARGIGSYEQYF	TGTGCCAGCAGCTCCGCCCGAGGGATAGGCTCCTACGAGCAGTACTTC
11	TRBV6-5	.	TRBJ2-1	.	CASSYSGEQFF	TGTGCCAGCAGTTACTCGGGAGAGCAGTTCTTC
14	TRBV28	.	TRBJ1-4	.	CASRIWGGNEKLFF	TGTGCCAGCAGGATATGGGGGGGCAATGAAAAACTGTTTTTT
16	TRBV5-1	few	TRBJ2-7	TRBD2	CASSLGLADPTYEQYF	TGCGCCAGCAGCTTGGGTCTAGCGGACCCAACCTACGAGCAGTACTTC
13	TRBV30	.	TRBJ2-2	.	CAWSVTNTGELFF	TGTGCCTGGAGTGTTACCAACACCGGGGAGCTGTTTTTT
15	TRBV6-1	.	TRBJ2-2	.	CASILGGGASGELFF	TGTGCCAGCATCCTGGGAGGGGGGGCGAGCGGGGAGCTGTTTTTT
15	TRBV30	.	TRBJ2-3	TRBD1	CAWSVWTGKRDTQYF	TGTGCCTGGAGTGTCTGGACAGGGAAAAGAGATACGCAGTATTTT
14	TRBV19	.	TRBJ1-4	.	CASSTQENNEKLFF	TGTGCCAGTAGTACACAGGAGAATAATGAAAAACTGTTTTTT
15	TRBV27	few	TRBJ1-2	TRBD1	CASSLLGGTGDGYTF	TGTGCCAGCAGTTTACTTGGCGGGACAGGGGATGGCTACACCTTC
14	TRBV4-1	.	TRBJ2-1	.	CASSSSDRYNEQFF	TGCGCCAGCAGCTCCTCGGACAGATACAATGAGCAGTTCTTC
16	TRBV30	few	TRBJ2-1	TRBD2	CAWSTRGTSGRNEQFF	TGTGCCTGGAGTACTCGGGGGACTAGCGGGAGGAATGAGCAGTTCTTC
13	TRBV10-2	.	TRBJ1-1	TRBD1	CASTQGADTEAFF	TGCGCCAGCACCCAGGGGGCGGACACTGAAGCTTTCTTT
20	TRBV28	.	TRBJ2-3	TRBD2	CASRLTPGGPAGPGGDTQYF	TGTGCCAGCAGGCTAACACCGGGGGGGCCAGCGGGGCCTGGGGGAGATACGCAGTATTTT
13	TRBV6-1	once	TRBJ1-5	TRBD1	CASLQGSNQPQHF	TGTGCCAGCCTACAGGGGAGCAATCAGCCCCAGCATTTT
13	TRBV6-6	.	TRBJ1-2	.	CASRRTDNYGYTF	TGTGCCAGCAGGAGGACAGATAACTATGGCTACACCTTC
11	TRBV6-1	once	TRBJ1-2	.	CASSVGIGYTF	TGTGCCAGCAGTGTAGGGATTGGCTACACCTTC
11	TRBV2	.	TRBJ1-2	.	CASSRQYGYTF	TGTGCCAGCAGTCGACAGTATGGCTACACCTTC
17	TRBV15	once	TRBJ2-5	.	CATSRDYRGIPQETQYF	TGTGCCACCAGCAGAGATTACCGCGGGATCCCCCAAGAGACCCAGTACTTC
13	TRBV2	.	TRBJ1-5	.	CASSVLQEQPQHF	TGTGCCAGCAGTGTACTCCAGGAGCAGCCCCAGCATTTT
17	TRBV2	medium-sized	TRBJ2-6	.	CASRWDIYSSGANVLTF	TGTGCCAGCAGGTGGGACATCTATAGCTCTGGGGCCAACGTCCTGACTTTC
15	TRBV5-5	few	TRBJ1-1	.	CASSWSTGRSTEAFF	TGTGCCAGCAGCTGGTCTACAGGGAGATCCACTGAAGCTTTCTTT
15	TRBV2	.	TRBJ1-3	.	CASTPSLFTGNTIYF	TGTGCCAGCACTCCATCGCTGTTCACTGGAAACACCATATATTTT
16	TRBV14	.	TRBJ2-7	TRBD1	CASSQGAGTGSYEQYF	TGTGCCAGCAGCCAAGGGGCTGGGACAGGGTCCTACGAGCAGTACTTC
13	TRBV6-5	.	TRBJ1-6	.	CASLGDGNSPLHF	TGTGCCAGCCTGGGGGACGGTAATTCACCCCTCCACTTT
13	TRBV30	.	TRBJ1-5	TRBD1	CAWGRGRSQPQHF	TGTGCCTGGGGCAGGGGGCGATCTCAGCCCCAGCATTTT
15	TRBV19	.	TRBJ2-3	TRBD2	CASTPTSGSTDTQYF	TGTGCCAGTACCCCGACTAGCGGGAGCACAGATACGCAGTATTTT
14	TRBV5-1	.	TRBJ1-1	.	CASSLDGTGTEAFF	TGCGCCAGCAGCTTGGATGGGACCGGCACTGAAGCTTTCTTT
15	TRBV7-2	.	TRBJ2-1	TRBD2	CASSFKRGGGNEQFF	TGTGCCAGCAGCTTTAAGCGGGGGGGAGGCAATGAGCAGTTCTTC
16	TRBV5-6	.	TRBJ2-5	TRBD1	CASSPNPRGRRETQYF	TGTGCCAGCAGCCCCAACCCGAGGGGGCGCAGGGAGACCCAGTACTTC
11	TRBV6-5	.	TRBJ1-3	.	CASLAGNTIYF	TGTGCCAGCCTCGCTGGAAACACCATATATTTT
13	TRBV10-3	few	TRBJ2-7	.	CAIGRAGGDEQYF	TGTGCCATCGGACGGGCAGGGGGGGACGAGCAGTACTTC
16	TRBV27	.	TRBJ1-6	.	CASSFPSQGVMAPLHF	TGTGCCAGCAGTTTCCCCTCCCAAGGGGTCATGGCACCCCTCCACTTT
15	TRBV25-1	few	TRBJ1-1	.	CASSAQGWKNTEAFF	TGTGCCAGCAGTGCTCAGGGGTGGAAGAACACTGAAGCTTTCTTT